This T cell receptor beta chain came from a study of blood T cell repertoires in COVID-19. Study in general: Samples representing acute and convalescent COVID-19 were sourced from the United States, Italy and Spain. From T cells, B-cell-depleted T cells, or PBMCs came the material, which was cDNA or gDNA.

Repertoires were generated with immunoSEQ multiplex PCR, while TCRdb's copy carries only in-frame clones and drops some. The sample includes some 290,000 clones, about 86% seen only once; the top ten take around 12%. Trimming left V 6 bases short and J 6 bases short, with 8 bases between. This CDR3 region has 11 residues. The sequenced sample consisted of peripheral blood. The source of this sequence is a woman between 25 and 40 years old with COVID-19, enrolled during active disease. The genes are TRBV12-3 or TRBV12-4 and TRBJ1-1, with D possibly being TRBD1 (5 bases). CDR3: CASSRGAEAFF. For the CDR3, the DNA is TGTGCCAGCAGCCGGGGGGCTGAAGCTTTCTTT.